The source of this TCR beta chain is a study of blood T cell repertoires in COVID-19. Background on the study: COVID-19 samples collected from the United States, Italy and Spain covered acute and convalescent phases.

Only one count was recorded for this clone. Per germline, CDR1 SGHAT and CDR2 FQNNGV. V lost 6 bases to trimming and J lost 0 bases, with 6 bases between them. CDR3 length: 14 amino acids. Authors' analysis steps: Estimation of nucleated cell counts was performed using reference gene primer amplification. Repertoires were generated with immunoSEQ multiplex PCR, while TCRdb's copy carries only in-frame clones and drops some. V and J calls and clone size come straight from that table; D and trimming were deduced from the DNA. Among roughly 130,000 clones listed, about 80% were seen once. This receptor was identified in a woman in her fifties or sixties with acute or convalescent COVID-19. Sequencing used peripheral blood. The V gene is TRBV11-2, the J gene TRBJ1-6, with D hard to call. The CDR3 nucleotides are TGTGCCAGCAGGTGGAGCTCCTATAATTCACCCCTCCACTTT. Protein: CASRWSSYNSPLHF.